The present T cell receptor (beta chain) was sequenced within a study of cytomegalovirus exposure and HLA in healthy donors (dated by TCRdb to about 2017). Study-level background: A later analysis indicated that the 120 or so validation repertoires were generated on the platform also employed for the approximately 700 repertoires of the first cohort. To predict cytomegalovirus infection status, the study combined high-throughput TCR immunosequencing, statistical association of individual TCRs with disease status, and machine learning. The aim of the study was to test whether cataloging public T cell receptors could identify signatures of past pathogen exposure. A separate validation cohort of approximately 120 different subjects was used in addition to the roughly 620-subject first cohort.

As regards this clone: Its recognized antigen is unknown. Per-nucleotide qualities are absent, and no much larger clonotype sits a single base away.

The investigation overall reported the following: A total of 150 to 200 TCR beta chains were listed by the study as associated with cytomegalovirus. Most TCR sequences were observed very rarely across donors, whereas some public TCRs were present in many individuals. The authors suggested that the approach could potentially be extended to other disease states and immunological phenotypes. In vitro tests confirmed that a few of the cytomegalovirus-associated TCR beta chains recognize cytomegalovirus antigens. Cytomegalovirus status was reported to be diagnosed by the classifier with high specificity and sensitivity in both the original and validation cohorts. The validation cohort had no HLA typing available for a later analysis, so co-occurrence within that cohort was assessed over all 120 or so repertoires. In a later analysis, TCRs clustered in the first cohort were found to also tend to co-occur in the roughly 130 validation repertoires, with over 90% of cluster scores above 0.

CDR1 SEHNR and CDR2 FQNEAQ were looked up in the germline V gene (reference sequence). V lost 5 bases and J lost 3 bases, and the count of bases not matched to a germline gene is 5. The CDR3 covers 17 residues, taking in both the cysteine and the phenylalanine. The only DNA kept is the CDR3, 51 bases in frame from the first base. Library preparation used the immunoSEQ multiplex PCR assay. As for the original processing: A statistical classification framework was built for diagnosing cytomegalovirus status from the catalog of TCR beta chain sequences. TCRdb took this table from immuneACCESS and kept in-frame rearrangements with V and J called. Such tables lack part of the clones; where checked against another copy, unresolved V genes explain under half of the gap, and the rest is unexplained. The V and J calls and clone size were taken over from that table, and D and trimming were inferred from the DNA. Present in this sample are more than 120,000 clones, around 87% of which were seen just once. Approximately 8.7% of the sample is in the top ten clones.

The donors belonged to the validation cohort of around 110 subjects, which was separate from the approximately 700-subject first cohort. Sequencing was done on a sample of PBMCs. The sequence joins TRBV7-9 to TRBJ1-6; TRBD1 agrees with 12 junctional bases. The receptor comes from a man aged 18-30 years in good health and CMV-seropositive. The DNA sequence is TGTGCCAGCAGCCTCGGGACAGGGGGCATCTATAATTCACCCCTCCACTTT. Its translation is CASSLGTGGIYNSPLHF.